Presented here are 3 T cell receptor beta chains from one specimen sequenced in a study of tumor-infiltrating lymphocytes in primary liver carcinoma. Unsorted bulk tissue (about 20-30 mg) underwent RNA and DNA co-extraction. From approximately 530 ng of total RNA, TCR beta-specific cDNA was reverse-transcribed using a constant-region primer. Employing slightly modified ARM-PCR, three nested multiplex PCR rounds were run, and these gave rise to the TCR beta libraries. Forward primers for TRBV1-TRBV30 and a C-beta reverse primer served the first two PCR rounds, at approximately 10 cycles each. TCRdb reprocessed the multiplex PCR reads with MiXCR, giving one entry per CDR3 protein. The table shows about 20,000 distinct CDR3 sequences, with over 70% occurring only once. Sequencing used liver tumor tissue from sampling region 4. The subset here: tumor region T4, right-lateral pole. These TCRs come from a woman aged 25 to 39 with primary liver carcinoma and hepatitis B virus infection.

With respect to this clonotype: At one end the junction does not follow the germline gene, possibly because of a read error. J is TRBJ2-7 and V is TRBV11-2; D is possibly TRBD1 or TRBD2 (5 bases each). Germline V CDR1 and CDR2: SGHAT, FQNNGV. The CDR3 length is 15 residues. CDR3 coding DNA: TGTGCCAGCAACTCTCCTGGGACGGGTACCTGCGAGCACTACTTC. It translates to CASNSPGTGTCEHYF.

As regards this clonotype: At one of its ends the junction is not consistent with the germline gene, which may arise from a read error. The chain is built from TRBV12-3 or TRBV12-4 and TRBJ2-1; 7 positions match TRBD2. The CDR3 loop spans 15 amino acids. The CDR3 spells CASILSGTNGLEQIF. In DNA form, the CDR3 reads TGTGCCAGCATCCTGTCCGGGACTAACGGACTTGAGCAGATCTTC.

The chain couples TRBV10-3 to TRBJ1-1, with 11 bases identical to TRBD1. The CDR3 extends over 19 amino acids. Germline loops: CDR1 ENHRY, CDR2 SYGVKD. V lost 10 bases to trimming and J lost 6 bases; unmatched junction nucleotides: 25. For the CDR3, the DNA is TGTGCCACCGCTCCCCTTTACCGGGACAGGGGGGGGATAAACGCTGAAGCTTTCTTT. Its protein product is CATAPLYRDRGGINAEAFF.